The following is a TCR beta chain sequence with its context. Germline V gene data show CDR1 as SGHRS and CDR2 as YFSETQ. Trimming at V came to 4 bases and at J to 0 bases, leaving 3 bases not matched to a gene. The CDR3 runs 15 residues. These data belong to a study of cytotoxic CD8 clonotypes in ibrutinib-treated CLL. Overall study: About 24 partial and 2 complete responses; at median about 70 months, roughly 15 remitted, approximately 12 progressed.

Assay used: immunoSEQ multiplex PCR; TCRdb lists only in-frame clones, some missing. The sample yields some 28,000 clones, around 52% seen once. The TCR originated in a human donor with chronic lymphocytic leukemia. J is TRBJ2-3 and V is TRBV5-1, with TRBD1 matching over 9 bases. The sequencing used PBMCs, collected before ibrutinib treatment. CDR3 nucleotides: TGCGCCAGCAGCATAGACAGGGGGAGCACAGATACGCAGTATTTT. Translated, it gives CASSIDRGSTDTQYF.